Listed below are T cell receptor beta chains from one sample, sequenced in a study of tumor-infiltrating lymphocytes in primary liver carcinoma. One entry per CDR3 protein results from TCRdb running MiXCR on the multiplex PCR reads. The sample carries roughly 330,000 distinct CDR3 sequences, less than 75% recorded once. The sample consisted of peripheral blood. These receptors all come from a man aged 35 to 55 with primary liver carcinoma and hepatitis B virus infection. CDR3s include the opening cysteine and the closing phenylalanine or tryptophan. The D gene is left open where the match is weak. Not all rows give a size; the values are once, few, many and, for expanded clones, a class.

cdr3_nt: TGTGCCAGCAGCTTGGAAAGGGTGCGGTATGGCTACACCTTC
cdr3_aa: CASSLERVRYGYTF
d_call: -
j_call: TRBJ1-2
v_call: TRBV7-8
clone_size: -

cdr3_nt: TGTGCCAGCAGCAGGACTAGCGGGCTCCGCTCCCACACAGATACGCAGCATTTT
cdr3_aa: CASSRTSGLRSHTDTQHF
d_call: -
j_call: TRBJ1-5
v_call: TRBV6-5
clone_size: -

cdr3_nt: TGTGCCAGCAGTTTACCCAGAGCTGGAAACACCATATATTTT
cdr3_aa: CASSLPRAGNTIYF
d_call: -
j_call: TRBJ1-3
v_call: TRBV28
clone_size: -

cdr3_nt: TGTGCCATCAGTGAGGCAGGGCCTAACTATGGCTACACCTTC
cdr3_aa: CAISEAGPNYGYTF
d_call: -
j_call: TRBJ1-2
v_call: TRBV10-3
clone_size: many

cdr3_nt: TGTGCCAGCAGGATACACAGAAACTATGGCTACACCTTC
cdr3_aa: CASRIHRNYGYTF
d_call: -
j_call: TRBJ1-2
v_call: TRBV6-1
clone_size: -

cdr3_nt: TGCGCCAGCAGCTCGCGCCCTAGCGGACCTGAGCAGTTCTTC
cdr3_aa: CASSSRPSGPEQFF
d_call: TRBD2
j_call: TRBJ2-1
v_call: TRBV5-1
clone_size: many

cdr3_nt: TGCAGTGCTAGTCTAGCGGGAGGGCTCCACTACGAGCAGTACTTC
cdr3_aa: CSASLAGGLHYEQYF
d_call: TRBD2
j_call: TRBJ2-7
v_call: TRBV20-1
clone_size: -

cdr3_nt: TGCGCCAGCAGCTTGAGTCATAGCAATCAGTCCCAGCATTTT
cdr3_aa: CASSLSHSNQSQHF
d_call: -
j_call: TRBJ1-5
v_call: TRBV5-1
clone_size: once

cdr3_nt: TGTGCCAGCAGCCAAAACCGGGACCCCCCGGGTCAGCCCCAGCATTTT
cdr3_aa: CASSQNRDPPGQPQHF
d_call: -
j_call: TRBJ1-5
v_call: TRBV5-6
clone_size: many

cdr3_nt: TGTGCCAGCAGTCTCCTTCGGGGCTACGAGCAGTACTTC
cdr3_aa: CASSLLRGYEQYF
d_call: -
j_call: TRBJ2-7
v_call: TRBV28
clone_size: -

cdr3_nt: TGCAGCGTCCGACTGGCGCTAGCCAATAACATTCAGTACTTC
cdr3_aa: CSVRLALANNIQYF
d_call: -
j_call: TRBJ2-4
v_call: TRBV29-1
clone_size: -

cdr3_nt: TGTGCCTGGAGCGGCGACAGGGTAGAAGAGACCCAGTACTTC
cdr3_aa: CAWSGDRVEETQYF
d_call: TRBD1
j_call: TRBJ2-5
v_call: TRBV30
clone_size: few

cdr3_nt: TGTGCCAGCAGTTTGAGACGTACTAGCGGCCCCTACGAGCAGTACTTC
cdr3_aa: CASSLRRTSGPYEQYF
d_call: TRBD2
j_call: TRBJ2-7
v_call: TRBV6-5
clone_size: many

cdr3_nt: TGTGCCAGCAGGGGATCTCATTTGGAGCAGTTCTTC
cdr3_aa: CASRGSHLEQFF
d_call: -
j_call: TRBJ2-1
v_call: TRBV7-9
clone_size: many

cdr3_nt: TGTGCCAGCAGTTACCTAGCGGGAATGGAGACCCAGTACTTC
cdr3_aa: CASSYLAGMETQYF
d_call: TRBD2
j_call: TRBJ2-5
v_call: TRBV6-6
clone_size: -

cdr3_nt: TGTGCCTGCAGACCACTAGACTTCGGCACAGATACGCAGTATTTT
cdr3_aa: CACRPLDFGTDTQYF
d_call: -
j_call: TRBJ2-3
v_call: TRBV11-1
clone_size: -

cdr3_nt: TGTGCCAGCAGTTTAATCCCAAGCTCCTACAATGAGCAGTTCTTC
cdr3_aa: CASSLIPSSYNEQFF
d_call: -
j_call: TRBJ2-1
v_call: TRBV6-2/TRBV6-3
clone_size: medium-sized

cdr3_nt: TGTGCCAGCAATGGAACCGGGACAGGCACAGATACGCAGTATTTT
cdr3_aa: CASNGTGTGTDTQYF
d_call: TRBD1
j_call: TRBJ2-3
v_call: TRBV6-6
clone_size: once

cdr3_nt: TGTGCCATCAGCGACAGGACTAGCGGGAGGACTACGAGCTCCTACGAGCAGTACTTC
cdr3_aa: CAISDRTSGRTTSSYEQYF
d_call: TRBD2
j_call: TRBJ2-7
v_call: TRBV10-3
clone_size: few

cdr3_nt: TGTGCCAGCAGCTTGGATCCGGGCTCTGGCTACATCTTC
cdr3_aa: CASSLDPGSGYIF
d_call: -
j_call: TRBJ1-2
v_call: TRBV5-4
clone_size: -

cdr3_nt: TGTGTCAGCAGCATAGGAGGACCAGCGGGTTTGGAGACCCAGTACTTC
cdr3_aa: CVSSIGGPAGLETQYF
d_call: -
j_call: TRBJ2-5
v_call: TRBV11-2
clone_size: -

cdr3_nt: TGTGCCAGCAGAGAGTCCGGGACTAGCGGCTCAGATACGCAGTATTTT
cdr3_aa: CASRESGTSGSDTQYF
d_call: TRBD2
j_call: TRBJ2-3
v_call: TRBV28
clone_size: -

cdr3_nt: TGTGCCAGCAGTGCGAGACAGAGGGGGACCTATGGCTACACCTTC
cdr3_aa: CASSARQRGTYGYTF
d_call: -
j_call: TRBJ1-2
v_call: TRBV6-1
clone_size: few

cdr3_nt: TGTGCCGCCAGCCAGACGAACACTGAAGCTTACTTT
cdr3_aa: CAASQTNTEAYF
d_call: -
j_call: TRBJ1-1
v_call: TRBV10-3
clone_size: -

cdr3_nt: TGTGCCAGCAGCCAAGACGGGTTAGTCTTGGGCGAGCAGTACTTC
cdr3_aa: CASSQDGLVLGEQYF
d_call: -
j_call: TRBJ2-7
v_call: TRBV14
clone_size: -

cdr3_nt: TGTGCCGGCTTACCAGCATCTGGGGCCAACGTCCTGACTTTC
cdr3_aa: CAGLPASGANVLTF
d_call: -
j_call: TRBJ2-6
v_call: TRBV7-9
clone_size: few

cdr3_nt: TGTGCCAGCAGGATAGCGGGGTTATACAATGAGCAGTTCTTC
cdr3_aa: CASRIAGLYNEQFF
d_call: TRBD2
j_call: TRBJ2-1
v_call: TRBV6-2/TRBV6-3
clone_size: many

cdr3_nt: TGTGCCAGTCGAAGGGGAGAGGGCACTGAAGCTTTCTTT
cdr3_aa: CASRRGEGTEAFF
d_call: -
j_call: TRBJ1-1
v_call: TRBV28
clone_size: few

cdr3_nt: TGTGCCGGCAGTTTAAAAGGCGGGAGGATGCGTCCTTGGGAGCAATACTTC
cdr3_aa: CAGSLKGGRMRPWEQYF
d_call: TRBD2
j_call: TRBJ2-7
v_call: TRBV12-3/TRBV12-4
clone_size: -

cdr3_nt: TGCGCCAGGAGCTTCATGACAGATCCGGACTACGGGCAATACTTC
cdr3_aa: CARSFMTDPDYGQYF
d_call: -
j_call: TRBJ2-7
v_call: TRBV11-2
clone_size: -

cdr3_nt: TGTGCCAGCATTTGGGAGGGCCAGCCTATAGAGCAGTTCTTC
cdr3_aa: CASIWEGQPIEQFF
d_call: TRBD2
j_call: TRBJ2-1
v_call: TRBV6-1
clone_size: many

cdr3_nt: TGTGCCAGCAGCGTAGGTGCCCCCCACGAGCAGTACTTC
cdr3_aa: CASSVGAPHEQYF
d_call: -
j_call: TRBJ2-7
v_call: TRBV11-1
clone_size: -

cdr3_nt: TGTGCCAGCAGTCGGGACAGCTCGTACTATGGCTGCACCTTC
cdr3_aa: CASSRDSSYYGCTF
d_call: TRBD1
j_call: TRBJ1-2
v_call: TRBV12-3/TRBV12-4
clone_size: -

cdr3_nt: TGCGCCAGCAGTAGCGGACAGGGCGGCTATCACAATACGCAGTATTTT
cdr3_aa: CASSSGQGGYHNTQYF
d_call: TRBD1
j_call: TRBJ2-3
v_call: TRBV10-1
clone_size: few

cdr3_nt: TGTGCCTGGGGAAGCTGGAGTTATGAGCAGTTCTTC
cdr3_aa: CAWGSWSYEQFF
d_call: -
j_call: TRBJ2-1
v_call: TRBV30
clone_size: -

cdr3_nt: TGTGCCAGCAAAGCCAACAGGGGCGTGAATGAGCAGTTCTTC
cdr3_aa: CASKANRGVNEQFF
d_call: TRBD1
j_call: TRBJ2-1
v_call: TRBV12-3/TRBV12-4
clone_size: -

cdr3_nt: TGTGCCAGCAGCATCGGACAACCCGGCACTGAAGCTTTCTTT
cdr3_aa: CASSIGQPGTEAFF
d_call: -
j_call: TRBJ1-1
v_call: TRBV5-4
clone_size: few